These T cell receptor beta chains were read from a single sample in a study of shared clonotypes between healthy human individuals. Data came from immunoSEQ multiplex PCR; TCRdb stores just in-frame clones and leaves some out. The sample carries hundreds of thousands of clones, approximately 79% recorded once. The specimen was memory CD4+ T cells sorted from blood. The source of these receptors is a woman aged 25 to 39 in good health. CDR3s include the opening cysteine and the closing phenylalanine or tryptophan. The order of the fields is clone size, J gene, CDR3 length, D gene, V gene, CDR3 protein, CDR3 DNA. D genes are given only for firm matches. The size field is filled for only some rows; it gives once, few, many or a size class.

many	TRBJ2-7	14	TRBD2	TRBV11-1	CASSLGLAGVEQYF	TGTGCCAGCAGCTTAGGACTAGCGGGAGTGGAGCAGTACTTC
NA	TRBJ1-5	12	NA	TRBV19	CASSDSFQPQHF	TGTGCCAGTAGTGACAGTTTTCAGCCCCAGCATTTT
NA	TRBJ1-2	17	NA	TRBV19	CASSIPVIGRTGEGYTF	TGTGCCAGTAGTATACCCGTAATCGGACGGACTGGGGAAGGCTACACCTTC
NA	TRBJ2-7	15	NA	TRBV19	CASSIDPGQDYEQYF	TGTGCCAGTAGTATAGATCCTGGGCAGGACTACGAGCAGTACTTC
NA	TRBJ2-5	15	NA	TRBV15	CATSRDRGLGETQYF	TGTGCCACCAGCAGAGATCGGGGCCTGGGGGAGACCCAGTACTTC
NA	TRBJ1-2	14	NA	TRBV28	CASNTPPGVHGYTF	TGTGCCAGCAACACCCCGCCGGGGGTGCATGGCTACACCTTC
once	TRBJ2-1	15	TRBD2	TRBV9	CASSTGTSGMDEQFF	TGTGCCAGCAGCACGGGGACTAGCGGGATGGATGAGCAGTTCTTC
NA	TRBJ1-3	13	NA	TRBV28	CATGGVPGNTIYF	TGTGCCACCGGAGGGGTCCCTGGAAACACCATATATTTT
NA	TRBJ1-2	17	NA	TRBV7-9	CASSSRGAVGGSYGYTF	TGTGCCAGCAGCTCCAGGGGAGCCGTCGGGGGGTCCTATGGCTACACCTTC
NA	TRBJ1-1	16	NA	TRBV7-5	CVRSLQGGQINTEAFF	TGTGTCAGAAGCTTACAGGGAGGACAGATAAACACTGAAGCTTTCTTT
NA	TRBJ2-3	16	NA	TRBV23-1	CASSPEAAGRGDTQYF	TGCGCCAGCAGCCCTGAGGCCGCGGGTCGCGGAGATACGCAGTATTTT
NA	TRBJ1-4	15	NA	TRBV4-1	CASSQDTERKEKLFF	TGCGCCAGCAGCCAAGATACGGAGAGGAAGGAAAAACTGTTTTTT
once	TRBJ1-5	15	NA	TRBV6-5	CASSPSGVPNQPQHF	TGTGCCAGCAGTCCTTCGGGCGTACCAAATCAGCCCCAGCATTTT